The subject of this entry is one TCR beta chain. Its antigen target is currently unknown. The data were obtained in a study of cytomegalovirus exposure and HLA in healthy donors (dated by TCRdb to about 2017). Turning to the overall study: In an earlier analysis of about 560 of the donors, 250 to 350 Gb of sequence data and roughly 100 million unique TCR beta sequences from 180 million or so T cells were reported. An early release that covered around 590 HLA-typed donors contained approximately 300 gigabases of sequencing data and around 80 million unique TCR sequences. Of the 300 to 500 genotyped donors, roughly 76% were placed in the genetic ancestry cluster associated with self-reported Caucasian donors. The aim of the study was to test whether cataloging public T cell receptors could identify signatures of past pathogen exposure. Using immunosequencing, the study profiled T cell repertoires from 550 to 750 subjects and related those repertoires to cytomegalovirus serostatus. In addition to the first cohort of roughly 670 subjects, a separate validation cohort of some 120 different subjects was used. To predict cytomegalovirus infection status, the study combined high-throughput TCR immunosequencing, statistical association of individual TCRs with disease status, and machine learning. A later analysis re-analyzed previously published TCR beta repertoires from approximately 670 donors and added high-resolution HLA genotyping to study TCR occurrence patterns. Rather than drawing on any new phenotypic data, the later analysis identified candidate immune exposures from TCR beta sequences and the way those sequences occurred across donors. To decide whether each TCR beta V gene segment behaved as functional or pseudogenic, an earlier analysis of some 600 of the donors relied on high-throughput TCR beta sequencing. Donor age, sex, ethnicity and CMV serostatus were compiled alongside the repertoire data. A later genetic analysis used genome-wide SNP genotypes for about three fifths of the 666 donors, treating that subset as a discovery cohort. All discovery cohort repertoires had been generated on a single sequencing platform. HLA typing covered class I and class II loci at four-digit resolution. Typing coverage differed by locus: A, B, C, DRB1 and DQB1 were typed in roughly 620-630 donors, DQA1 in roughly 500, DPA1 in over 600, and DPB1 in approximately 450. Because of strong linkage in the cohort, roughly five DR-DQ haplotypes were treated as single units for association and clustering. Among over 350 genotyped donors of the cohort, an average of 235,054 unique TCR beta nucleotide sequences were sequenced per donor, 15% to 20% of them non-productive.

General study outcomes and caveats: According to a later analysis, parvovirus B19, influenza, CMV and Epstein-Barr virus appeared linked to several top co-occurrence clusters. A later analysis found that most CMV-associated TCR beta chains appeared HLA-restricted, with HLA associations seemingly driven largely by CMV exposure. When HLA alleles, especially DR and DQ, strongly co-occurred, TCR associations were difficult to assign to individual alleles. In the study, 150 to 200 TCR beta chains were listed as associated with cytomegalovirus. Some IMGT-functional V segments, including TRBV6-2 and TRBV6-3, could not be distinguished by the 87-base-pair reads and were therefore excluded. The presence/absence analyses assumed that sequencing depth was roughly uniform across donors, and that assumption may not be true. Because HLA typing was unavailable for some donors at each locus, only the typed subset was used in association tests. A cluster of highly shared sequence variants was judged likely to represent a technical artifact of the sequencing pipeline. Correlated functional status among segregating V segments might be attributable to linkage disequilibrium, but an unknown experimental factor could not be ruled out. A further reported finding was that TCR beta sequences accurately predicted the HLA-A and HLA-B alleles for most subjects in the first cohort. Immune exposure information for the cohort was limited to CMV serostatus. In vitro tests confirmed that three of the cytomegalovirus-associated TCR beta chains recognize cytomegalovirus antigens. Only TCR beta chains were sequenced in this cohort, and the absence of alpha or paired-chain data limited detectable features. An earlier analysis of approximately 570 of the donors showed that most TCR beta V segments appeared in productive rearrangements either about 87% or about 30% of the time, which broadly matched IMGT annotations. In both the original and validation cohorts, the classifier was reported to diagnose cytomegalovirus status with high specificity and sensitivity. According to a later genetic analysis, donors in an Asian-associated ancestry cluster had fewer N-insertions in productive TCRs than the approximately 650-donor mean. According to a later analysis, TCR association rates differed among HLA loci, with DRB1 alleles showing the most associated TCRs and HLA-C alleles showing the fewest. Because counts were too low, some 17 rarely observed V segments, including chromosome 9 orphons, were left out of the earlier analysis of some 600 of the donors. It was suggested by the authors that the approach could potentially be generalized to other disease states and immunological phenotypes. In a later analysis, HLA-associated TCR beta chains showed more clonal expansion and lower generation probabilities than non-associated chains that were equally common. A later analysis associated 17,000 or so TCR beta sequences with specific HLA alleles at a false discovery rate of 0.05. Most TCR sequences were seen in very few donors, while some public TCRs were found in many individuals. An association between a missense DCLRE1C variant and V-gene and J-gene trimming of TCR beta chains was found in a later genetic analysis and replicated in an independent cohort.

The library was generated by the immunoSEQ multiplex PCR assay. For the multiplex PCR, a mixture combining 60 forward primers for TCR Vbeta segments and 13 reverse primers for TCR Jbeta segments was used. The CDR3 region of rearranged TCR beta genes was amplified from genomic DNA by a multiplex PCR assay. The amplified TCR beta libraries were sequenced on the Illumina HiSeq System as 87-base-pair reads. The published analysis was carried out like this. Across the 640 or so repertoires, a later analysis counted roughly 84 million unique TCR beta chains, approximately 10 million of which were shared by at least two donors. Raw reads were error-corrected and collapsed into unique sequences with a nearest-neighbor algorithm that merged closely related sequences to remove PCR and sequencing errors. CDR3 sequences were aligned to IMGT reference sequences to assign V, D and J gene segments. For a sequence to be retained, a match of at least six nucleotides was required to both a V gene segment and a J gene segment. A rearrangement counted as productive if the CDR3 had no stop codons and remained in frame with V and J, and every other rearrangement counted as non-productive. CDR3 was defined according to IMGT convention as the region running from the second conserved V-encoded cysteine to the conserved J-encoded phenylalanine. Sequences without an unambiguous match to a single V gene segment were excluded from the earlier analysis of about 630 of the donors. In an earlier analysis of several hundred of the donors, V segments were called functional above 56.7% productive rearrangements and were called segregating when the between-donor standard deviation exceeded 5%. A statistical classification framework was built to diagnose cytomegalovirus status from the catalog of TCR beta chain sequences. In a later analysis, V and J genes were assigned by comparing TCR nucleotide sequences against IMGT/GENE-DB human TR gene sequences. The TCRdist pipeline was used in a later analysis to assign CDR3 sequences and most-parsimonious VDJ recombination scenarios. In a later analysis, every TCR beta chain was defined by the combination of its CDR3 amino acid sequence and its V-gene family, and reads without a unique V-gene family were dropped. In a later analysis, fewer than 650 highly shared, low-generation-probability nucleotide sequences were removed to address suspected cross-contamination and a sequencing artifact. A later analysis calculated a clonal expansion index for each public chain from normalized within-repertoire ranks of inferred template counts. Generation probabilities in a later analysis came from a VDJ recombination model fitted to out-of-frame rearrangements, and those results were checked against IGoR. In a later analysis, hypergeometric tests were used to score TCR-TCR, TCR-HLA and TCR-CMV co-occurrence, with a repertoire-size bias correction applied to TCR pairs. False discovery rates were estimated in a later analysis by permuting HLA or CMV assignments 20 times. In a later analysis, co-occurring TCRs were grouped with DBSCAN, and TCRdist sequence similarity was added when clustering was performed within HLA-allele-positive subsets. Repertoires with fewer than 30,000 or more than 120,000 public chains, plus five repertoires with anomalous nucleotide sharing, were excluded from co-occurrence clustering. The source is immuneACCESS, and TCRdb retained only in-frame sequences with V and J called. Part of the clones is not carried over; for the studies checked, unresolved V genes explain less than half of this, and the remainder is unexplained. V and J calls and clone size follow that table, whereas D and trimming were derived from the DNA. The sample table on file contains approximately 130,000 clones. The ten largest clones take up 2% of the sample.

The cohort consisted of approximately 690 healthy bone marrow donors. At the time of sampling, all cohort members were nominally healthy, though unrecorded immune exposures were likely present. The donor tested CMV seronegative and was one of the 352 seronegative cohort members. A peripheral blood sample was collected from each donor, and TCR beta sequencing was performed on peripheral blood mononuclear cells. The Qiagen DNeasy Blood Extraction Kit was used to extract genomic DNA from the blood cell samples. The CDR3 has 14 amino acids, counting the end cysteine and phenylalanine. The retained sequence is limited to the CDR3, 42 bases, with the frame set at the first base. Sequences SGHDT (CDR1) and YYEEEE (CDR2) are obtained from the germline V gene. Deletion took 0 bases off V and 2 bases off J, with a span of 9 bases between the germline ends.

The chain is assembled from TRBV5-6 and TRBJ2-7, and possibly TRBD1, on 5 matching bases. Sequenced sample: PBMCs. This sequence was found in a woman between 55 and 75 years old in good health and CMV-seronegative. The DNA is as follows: TGTGCCAGCAGCTTGGGACAGACCCCCTACGAGCAGTACTTC. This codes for CASSLGQTPYEQYF.